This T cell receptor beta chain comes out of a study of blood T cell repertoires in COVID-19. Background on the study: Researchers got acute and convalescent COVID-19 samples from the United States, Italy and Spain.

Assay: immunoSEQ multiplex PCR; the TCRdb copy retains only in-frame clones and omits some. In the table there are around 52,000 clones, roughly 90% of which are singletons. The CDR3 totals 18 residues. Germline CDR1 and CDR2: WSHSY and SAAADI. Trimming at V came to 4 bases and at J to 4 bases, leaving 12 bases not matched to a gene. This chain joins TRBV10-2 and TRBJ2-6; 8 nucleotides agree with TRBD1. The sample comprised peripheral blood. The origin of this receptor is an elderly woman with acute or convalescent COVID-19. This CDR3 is CASSGGQGTLPGANVLTF. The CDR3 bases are TGCGCCAGCAGTGGAGGACAGGGAACCCTTCCAGGGGCCAACGTCCTGACTTTC.